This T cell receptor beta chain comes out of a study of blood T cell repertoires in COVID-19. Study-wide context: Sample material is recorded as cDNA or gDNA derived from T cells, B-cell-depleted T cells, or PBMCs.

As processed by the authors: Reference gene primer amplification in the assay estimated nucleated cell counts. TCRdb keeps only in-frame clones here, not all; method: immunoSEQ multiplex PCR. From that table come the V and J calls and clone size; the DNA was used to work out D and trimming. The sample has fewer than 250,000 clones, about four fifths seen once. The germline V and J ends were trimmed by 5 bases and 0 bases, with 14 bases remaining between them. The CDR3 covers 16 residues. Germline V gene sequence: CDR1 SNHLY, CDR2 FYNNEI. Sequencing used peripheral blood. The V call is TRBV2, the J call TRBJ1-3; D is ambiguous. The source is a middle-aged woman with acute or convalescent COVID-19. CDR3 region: CASSRNSKSSGNTIYF. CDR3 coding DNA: TGTGCCAGCAGTAGGAATAGCAAGAGCTCTGGAAACACCATATATTTT.